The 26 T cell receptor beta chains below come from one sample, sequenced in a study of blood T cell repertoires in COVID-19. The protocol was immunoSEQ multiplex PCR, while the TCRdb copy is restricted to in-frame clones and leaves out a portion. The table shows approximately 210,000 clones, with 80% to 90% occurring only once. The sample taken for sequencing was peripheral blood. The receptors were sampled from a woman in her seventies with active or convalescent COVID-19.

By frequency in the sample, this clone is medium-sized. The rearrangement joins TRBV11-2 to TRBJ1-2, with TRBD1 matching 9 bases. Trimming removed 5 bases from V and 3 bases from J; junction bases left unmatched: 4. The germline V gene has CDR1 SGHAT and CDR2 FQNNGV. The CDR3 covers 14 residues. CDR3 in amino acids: CASSPYRGHYGYTF. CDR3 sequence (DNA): TGTGCCAGCAGCCCCTACAGGGGGCACTATGGCTACACCTTC.

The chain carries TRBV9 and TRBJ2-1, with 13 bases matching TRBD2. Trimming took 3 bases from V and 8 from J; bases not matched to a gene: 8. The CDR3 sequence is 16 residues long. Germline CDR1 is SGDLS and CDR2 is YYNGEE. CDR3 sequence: CASSGPGLAGTDEQFF. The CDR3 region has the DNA TGTGCCAGCAGCGGACCGGGACTAGCGGGAACGGATGAGCAGTTCTTC.

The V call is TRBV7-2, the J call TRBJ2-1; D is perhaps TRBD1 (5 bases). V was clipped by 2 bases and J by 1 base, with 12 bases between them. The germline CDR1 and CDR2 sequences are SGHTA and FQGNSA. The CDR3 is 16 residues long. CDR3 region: CASSLRGSLSYNEQFF. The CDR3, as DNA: TGTGCCAGCAGCTTAAGGGGCAGTCTATCCTACAATGAGCAGTTCTTC.

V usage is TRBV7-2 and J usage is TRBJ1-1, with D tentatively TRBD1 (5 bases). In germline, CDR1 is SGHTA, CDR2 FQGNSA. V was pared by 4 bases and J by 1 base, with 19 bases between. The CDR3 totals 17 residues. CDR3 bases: TGTGCCAGCAGCTCCCGGGGGGGGATCGGTAAGAACACTGAAGCTTTCTTT. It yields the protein CASSSRGGIGKNTEAFF. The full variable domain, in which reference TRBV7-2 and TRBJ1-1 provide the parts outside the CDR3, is GAGVSQSPSNKVTEKGKDVELRCDPISGHTALYWYRQSLGQGLEFLIYFQGNSAPDKSGLPSDRFSAERTGGSVSTLTIQRTQQEDSAVYLCASSSRGGIGKNTEAFFGQGTRLTVV.

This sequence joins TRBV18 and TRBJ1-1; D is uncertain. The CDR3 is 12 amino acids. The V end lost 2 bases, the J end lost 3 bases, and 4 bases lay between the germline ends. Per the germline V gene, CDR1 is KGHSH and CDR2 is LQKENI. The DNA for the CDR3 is TGTGCCAGCTCACCATATGACACTGAAGCTTTCTTT. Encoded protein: CASSPYDTEAFF. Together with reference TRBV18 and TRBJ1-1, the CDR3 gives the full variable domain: NAGVMQNPRHLVRRRGQEARLRCSPMKGHSHVYWYRQLPEEGLKFMVYLQKENIIDESGMPKERFSAEFPKEGPSILRIQQVVRGDSAAYFCASSPYDTEAFFGQGTRLTVV.

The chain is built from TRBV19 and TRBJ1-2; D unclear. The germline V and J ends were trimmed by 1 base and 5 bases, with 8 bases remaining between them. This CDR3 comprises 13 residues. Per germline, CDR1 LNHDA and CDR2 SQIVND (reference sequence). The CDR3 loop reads CASSIGTDYGYTF. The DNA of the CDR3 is TGTGCCAGTAGTATAGGTACAGATTATGGCTACACCTTC.

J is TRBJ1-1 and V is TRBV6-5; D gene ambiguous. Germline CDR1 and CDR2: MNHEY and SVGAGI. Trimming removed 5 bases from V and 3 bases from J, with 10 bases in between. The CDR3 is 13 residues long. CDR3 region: CASSRGLDTEAFF. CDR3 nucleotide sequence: TGTGCCAGCAGTAGAGGACTGGACACTGAAGCTTTCTTT.

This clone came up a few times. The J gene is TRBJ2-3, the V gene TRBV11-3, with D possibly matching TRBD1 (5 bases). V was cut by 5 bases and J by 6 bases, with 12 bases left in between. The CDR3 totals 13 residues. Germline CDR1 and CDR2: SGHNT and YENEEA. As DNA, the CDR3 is TGTGCCAGCAGCGCCAGGGCGGTGGATACGCAGTATTTT. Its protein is CASSARAVDTQYF. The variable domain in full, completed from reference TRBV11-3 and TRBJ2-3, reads EAGVVQSPRYKIIEKKQPVAFWCNPISGHNTLYWYLQNLGQGPELLIRYENEEAVDDSQLPKDRFSAERLKGVDSTLKIQPAELGDSAVYLCASSARAVDTQYFGPGTRLTVL.

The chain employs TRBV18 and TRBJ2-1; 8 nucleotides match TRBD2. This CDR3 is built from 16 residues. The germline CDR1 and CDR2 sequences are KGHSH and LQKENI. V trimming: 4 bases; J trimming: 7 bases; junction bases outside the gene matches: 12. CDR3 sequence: CASSRISGTLGNEQFF. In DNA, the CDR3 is TGTGCCAGCTCACGGATTAGCGGGACGTTAGGGAATGAGCAGTTCTTC.

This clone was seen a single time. CDR3 amino acids: CASSMIASGKRNQPQHF. CDR3 sequence (DNA): TGTGCCAGTAGTATGATAGCGTCAGGAAAGAGGAATCAGCCCCAGCATTTT. The chain employs TRBV19 and TRBJ1-5, with D unclear. V was cut by 3 bases and J by 4 bases, with 19 bases left in between. CDR1 LNHDA and CDR2 SQIVND come from the germline V gene (reference sequence). This CDR3 is 17 amino acids long. The full variable domain, its missing parts supplied by reference TRBV19 and TRBJ1-5, is DGGITQSPKYLFRKEGQNVTLSCEQNLNHDAMYWYRQDPGQGLRLIYYSQIVNDFQKGDIAEGYSVSREKKESFPLTVTSAQKNPTAFYLCASSMIASGKRNQPQHFGDGTRLSIL.

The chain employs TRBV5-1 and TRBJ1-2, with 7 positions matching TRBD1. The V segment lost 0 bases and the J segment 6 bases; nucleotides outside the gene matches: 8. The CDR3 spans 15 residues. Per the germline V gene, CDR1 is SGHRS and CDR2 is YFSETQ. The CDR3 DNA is TGCGCCAGCAGCTTGGCTCGACAGGGCTCTAATGGCTACACCTTC. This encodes CASSLARQGSNGYTF.

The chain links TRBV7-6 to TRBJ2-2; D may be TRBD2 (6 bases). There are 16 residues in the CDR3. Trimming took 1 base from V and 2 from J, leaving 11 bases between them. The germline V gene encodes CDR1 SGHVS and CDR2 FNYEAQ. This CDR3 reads CASSLDWGLNTGELFF. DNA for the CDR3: TGTGCCAGCAGCTTAGATTGGGGACTCAACACCGGGGAGCTGTTTTTT.

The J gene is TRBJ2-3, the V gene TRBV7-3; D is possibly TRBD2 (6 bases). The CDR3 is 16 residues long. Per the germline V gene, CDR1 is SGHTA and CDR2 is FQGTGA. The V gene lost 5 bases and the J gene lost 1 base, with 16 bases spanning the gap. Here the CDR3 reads CASSLNPSAGTDTQYF. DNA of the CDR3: TGTGCCAGCAGCCTAAACCCTAGCGCGGGCACAGATACGCAGTATTTT.

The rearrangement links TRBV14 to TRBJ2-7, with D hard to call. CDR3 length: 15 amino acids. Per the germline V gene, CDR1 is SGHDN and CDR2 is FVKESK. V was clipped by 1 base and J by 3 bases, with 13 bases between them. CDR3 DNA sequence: TGTGCCAGCAGCCAAGGAGAAGCCCCTCTCTACGAGCAGTACTTC. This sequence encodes CASSQGEAPLYEQYF.

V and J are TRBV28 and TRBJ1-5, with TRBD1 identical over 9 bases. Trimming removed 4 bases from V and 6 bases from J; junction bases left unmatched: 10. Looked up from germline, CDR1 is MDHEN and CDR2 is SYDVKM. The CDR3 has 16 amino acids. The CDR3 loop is CASSSTGTGWTQPQHF. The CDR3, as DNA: TGTGCCAGCAGTTCCACCGGGACAGGGTGGACTCAGCCCCAGCATTTT.

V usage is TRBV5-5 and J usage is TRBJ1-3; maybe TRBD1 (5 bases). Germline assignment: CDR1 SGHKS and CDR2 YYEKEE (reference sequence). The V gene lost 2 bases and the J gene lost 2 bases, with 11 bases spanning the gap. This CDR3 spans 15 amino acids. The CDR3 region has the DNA TGTGCCAGCAGCTTAACCCAAGGGGCTGGAAACACCATATATTTT. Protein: CASSLTQGAGNTIYF.

The CDR3 loop reads CASVGTGGGYGYTF. The CDR3 DNA sequence: TGTGCCAGCGTCGGGACAGGGGGCGGCTATGGCTACACCTTC. The genes are TRBV28 and TRBJ1-2; 12 nucleotides align to TRBD1. The CDR3 is 14 amino acids. Germline CDR1 and CDR2: MDHEN and SYDVKM. Losses at the gene ends were 8 bases for V and 4 bases for J; bases not matched to a gene: 5.

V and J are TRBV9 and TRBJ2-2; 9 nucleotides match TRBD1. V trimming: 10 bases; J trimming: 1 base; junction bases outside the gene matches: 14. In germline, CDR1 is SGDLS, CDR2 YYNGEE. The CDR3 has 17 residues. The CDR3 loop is CAVPGQGWLWNTGELFF. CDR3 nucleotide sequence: TGTGCCGTTCCGGGACAGGGTTGGTTGTGGAACACCGGGGAGCTGTTTTTT.

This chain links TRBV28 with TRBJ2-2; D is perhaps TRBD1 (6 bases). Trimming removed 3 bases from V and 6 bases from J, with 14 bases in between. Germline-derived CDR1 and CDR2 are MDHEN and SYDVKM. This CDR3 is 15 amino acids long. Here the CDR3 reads CASSLGTAGAGELFF. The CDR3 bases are TGTGCCAGCAGTTTGGGGACGGCAGGGGCCGGGGAGCTGTTTTTT.

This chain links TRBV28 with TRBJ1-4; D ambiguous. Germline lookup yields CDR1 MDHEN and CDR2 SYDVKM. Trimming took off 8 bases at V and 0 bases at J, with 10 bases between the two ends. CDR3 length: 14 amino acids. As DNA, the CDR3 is TGTGCCAGCTCATTGCCTACAACTAATGAAAAACTGTTTTTT. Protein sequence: CASSLPTTNEKLFF.

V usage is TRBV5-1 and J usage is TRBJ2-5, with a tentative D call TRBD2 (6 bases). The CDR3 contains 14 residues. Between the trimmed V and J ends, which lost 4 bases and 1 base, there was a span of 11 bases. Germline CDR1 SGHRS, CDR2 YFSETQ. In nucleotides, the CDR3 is TGCGCCAGCAGCGCGGCGGGGCCCCAAGAGACCCAGTACTTC. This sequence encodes CASSAAGPQETQYF.

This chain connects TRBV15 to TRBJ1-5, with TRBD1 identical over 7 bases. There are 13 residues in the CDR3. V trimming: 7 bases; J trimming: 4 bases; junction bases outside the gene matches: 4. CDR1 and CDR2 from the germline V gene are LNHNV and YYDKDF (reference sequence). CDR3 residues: CATTKGQNQPQHF. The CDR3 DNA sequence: TGTGCCACCACCAAGGGACAGAATCAGCCCCAGCATTTT.

CDR3 sequence (DNA): TGTGCCAGCAGCCTGTACCAGGGCTACGAGCAGTACTTC. Residues: CASSLYQGYEQYF. The chain couples TRBV11-3 to TRBJ2-7; a weak D match, TRBD1 (5 bases). The CDR3 sequence is 13 residues long. The V end lost 5 bases, the J end lost 3 bases, and 11 bases lay between the germline ends. CDR1 and CDR2 (germline): SGHNT, YENEEA.

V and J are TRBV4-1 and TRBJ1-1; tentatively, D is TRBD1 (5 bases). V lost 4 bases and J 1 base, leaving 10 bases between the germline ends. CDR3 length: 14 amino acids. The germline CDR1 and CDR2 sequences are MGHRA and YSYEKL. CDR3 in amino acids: CASSPGLWNTEAFF. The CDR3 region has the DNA TGCGCCAGCAGCCCGGGACTTTGGAACACTGAAGCTTTCTTT.

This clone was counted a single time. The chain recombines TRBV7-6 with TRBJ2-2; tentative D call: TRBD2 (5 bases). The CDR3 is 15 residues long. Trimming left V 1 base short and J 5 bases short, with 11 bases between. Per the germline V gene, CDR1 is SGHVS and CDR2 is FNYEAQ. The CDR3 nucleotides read TGTGCCAGCAGCTTAGTCGGGGTGGCGACCGGGGAGCTGTTTTTT. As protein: CASSLVGVATGELFF.

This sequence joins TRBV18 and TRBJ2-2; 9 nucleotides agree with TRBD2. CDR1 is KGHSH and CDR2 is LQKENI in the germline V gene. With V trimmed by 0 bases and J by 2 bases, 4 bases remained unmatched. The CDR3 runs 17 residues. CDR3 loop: CASSPPAAGGNTGELFF. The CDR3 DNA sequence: TGTGCCAGCTCACCACCGGCAGCGGGAGGAAACACCGGGGAGCTGTTTTTT.